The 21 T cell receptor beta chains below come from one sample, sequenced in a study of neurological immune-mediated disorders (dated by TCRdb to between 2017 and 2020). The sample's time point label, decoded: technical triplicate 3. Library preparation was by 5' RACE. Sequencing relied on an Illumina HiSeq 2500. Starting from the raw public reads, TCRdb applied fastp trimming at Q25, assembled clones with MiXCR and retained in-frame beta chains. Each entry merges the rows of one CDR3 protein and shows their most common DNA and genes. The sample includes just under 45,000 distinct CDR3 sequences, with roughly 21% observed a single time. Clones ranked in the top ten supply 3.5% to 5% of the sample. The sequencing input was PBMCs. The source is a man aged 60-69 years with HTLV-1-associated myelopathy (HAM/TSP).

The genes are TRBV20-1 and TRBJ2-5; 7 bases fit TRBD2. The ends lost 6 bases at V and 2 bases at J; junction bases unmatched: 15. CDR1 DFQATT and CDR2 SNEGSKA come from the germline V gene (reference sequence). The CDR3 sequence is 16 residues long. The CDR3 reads CSAPERWRESQETQYF. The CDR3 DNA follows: TGCAGTGCCCCTGAAAGGTGGCGGGAGTCACAAGAGACCCAGTACTTC.

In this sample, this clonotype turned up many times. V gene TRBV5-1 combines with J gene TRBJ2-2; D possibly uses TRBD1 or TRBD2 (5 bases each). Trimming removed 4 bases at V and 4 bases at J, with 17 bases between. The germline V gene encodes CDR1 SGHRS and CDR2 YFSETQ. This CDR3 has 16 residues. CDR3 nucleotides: TGCGCCAGCAGCCTTATTCAGGGCCGGGGCACCGGGGAGCTGTTTTTT. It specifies CASSLIQGRGTGELFF.

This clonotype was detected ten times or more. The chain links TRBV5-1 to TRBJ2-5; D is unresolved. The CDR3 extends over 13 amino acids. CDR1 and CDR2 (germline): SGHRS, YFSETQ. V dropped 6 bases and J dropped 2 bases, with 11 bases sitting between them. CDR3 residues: CASTVNPQETQYF. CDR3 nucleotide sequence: TGCGCCAGCACCGTCAACCCGCAAGAGACCCAGTACTTC.

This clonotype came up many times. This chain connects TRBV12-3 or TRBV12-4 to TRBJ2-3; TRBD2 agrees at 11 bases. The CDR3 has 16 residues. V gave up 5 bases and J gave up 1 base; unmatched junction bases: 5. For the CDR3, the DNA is TGTGCCAGCAGTCCTAGGGGACTAGCGGGCACAGATACGCAGTATTTT. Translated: CASSPRGLAGTDTQYF.

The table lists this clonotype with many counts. Written as DNA, the CDR3 is TGCGCCAGCAGCTCCGTTGACGGGAGGTCCCACGAGCAGTACTTC. As protein: CASSSVDGRSHEQYF. The V gene is TRBV5-1, the J gene TRBJ2-7, with 7 bases aligning to TRBD2. CDR3 length: 15 residues. Trimming removed 3 bases from V and 5 bases from J; junction bases left unmatched: 11. The germline V gene encodes CDR1 SGHRS and CDR2 YFSETQ.

The CDR3 bases are TGTGCCATGTCTAGCGGTAGTTTTGGCGAGCAGTACTTC. Protein sequence: CAMSSGSFGEQYF. This sequence joins TRBV10-3 and TRBJ2-7; 7 bases match TRBD2. V lost 9 bases and J lost 6; bases outside the gene matches: 11. CDR1 is ENHRY and CDR2 is SYGVKD in the germline V gene. CDR3 size: 13 residues.

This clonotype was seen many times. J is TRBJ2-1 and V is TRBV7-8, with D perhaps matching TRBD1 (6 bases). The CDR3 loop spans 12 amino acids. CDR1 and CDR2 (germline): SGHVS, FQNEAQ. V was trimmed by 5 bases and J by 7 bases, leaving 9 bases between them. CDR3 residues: CASSHTGNEQFF. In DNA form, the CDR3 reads TGTGCCAGCAGCCATACAGGGAATGAGCAGTTCTTC.

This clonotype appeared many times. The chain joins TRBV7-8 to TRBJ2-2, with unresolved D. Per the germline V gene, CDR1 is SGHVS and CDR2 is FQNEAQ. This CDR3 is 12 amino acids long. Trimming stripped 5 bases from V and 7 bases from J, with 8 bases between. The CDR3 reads CASSTKVGELFF. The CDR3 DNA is TGTGCCAGCAGCACAAAGGTCGGGGAGCTGTTTTTT. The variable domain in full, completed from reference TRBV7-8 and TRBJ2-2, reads GAGVSQSPRYKVAKRGQDVALRCDPISGHVSLFWYQQALGQGPEFLTYFQNEAQLDKSGLPSDRFFAERPEGSVSTLKIQRTQQEDSAVYLCASSTKVGELFFGEGSRLTVL.

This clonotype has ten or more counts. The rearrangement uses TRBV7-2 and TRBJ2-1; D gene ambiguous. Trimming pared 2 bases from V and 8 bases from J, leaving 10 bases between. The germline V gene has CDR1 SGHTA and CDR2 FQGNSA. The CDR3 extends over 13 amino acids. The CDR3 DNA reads TGTGCCAGCAGCTTAAGTCTGTTCGATGAGCAGTTCTTC. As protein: CASSLSLFDEQFF.

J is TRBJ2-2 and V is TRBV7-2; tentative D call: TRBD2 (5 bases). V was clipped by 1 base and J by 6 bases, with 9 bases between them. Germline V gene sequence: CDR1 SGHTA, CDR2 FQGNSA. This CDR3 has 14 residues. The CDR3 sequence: CASSLDSVAGELFF. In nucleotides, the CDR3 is TGTGCCAGCAGCTTAGATAGCGTGGCCGGGGAGCTGTTTTTT. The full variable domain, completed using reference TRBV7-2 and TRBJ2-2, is GAGVSQSPSNKVTEKGKDVELRCDPISGHTALYWYRQSLGQGLEFLIYFQGNSAPDKSGLPSDRFSAERTGGSVSTLTIQRTQQEDSAVYLCASSLDSVAGELFFGEGSRLTVL.

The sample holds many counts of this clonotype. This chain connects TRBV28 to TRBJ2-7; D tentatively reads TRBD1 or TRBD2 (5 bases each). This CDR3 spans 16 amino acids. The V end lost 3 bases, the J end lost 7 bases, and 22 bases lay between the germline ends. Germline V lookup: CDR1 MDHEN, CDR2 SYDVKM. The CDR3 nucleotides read TGTGCCAGCAGTTTTCCGAGGGCCCCCGGGGCCGGGGAGCAGTACTTC. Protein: CASSFPRAPGAGEQYF.

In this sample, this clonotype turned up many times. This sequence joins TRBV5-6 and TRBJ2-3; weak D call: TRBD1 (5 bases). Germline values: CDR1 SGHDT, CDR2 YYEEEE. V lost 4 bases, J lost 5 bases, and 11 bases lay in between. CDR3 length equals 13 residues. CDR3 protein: CASSNDRRDTQYF. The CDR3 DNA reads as TGTGCCAGCAGCAACGACAGAAGAGATACGCAGTATTTT.

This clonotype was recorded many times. The CDR3 loop reads CASSAGQGSAGNTIYF. The CDR3, as DNA: TGCGCCAGCAGCGCGGGACAGGGTAGCGCTGGAAACACCATATATTTT. The chain employs TRBV5-1 and TRBJ1-3; 9 bases are shared with TRBD1. CDR1 SGHRS and CDR2 YFSETQ come from the germline V gene. This CDR3 has 16 residues. With 4 bases clipped from V and 2 bases from J, the junction kept 7 bases outside the gene matches.

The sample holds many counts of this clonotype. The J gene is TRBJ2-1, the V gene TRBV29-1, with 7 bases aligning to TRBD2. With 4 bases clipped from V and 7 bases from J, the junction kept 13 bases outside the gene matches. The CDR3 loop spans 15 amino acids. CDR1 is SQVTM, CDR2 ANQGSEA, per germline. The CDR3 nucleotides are TGCAGCGTTGGGGGGGGGTGGGAGAGCCTTAATGAGCAGTTCTTC. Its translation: CSVGGGWESLNEQFF.

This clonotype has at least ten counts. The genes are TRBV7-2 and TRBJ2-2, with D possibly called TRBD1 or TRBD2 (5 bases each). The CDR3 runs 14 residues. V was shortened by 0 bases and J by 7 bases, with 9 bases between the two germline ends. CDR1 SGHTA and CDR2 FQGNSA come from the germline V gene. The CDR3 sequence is CASSLARAGGELFF. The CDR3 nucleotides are TGTGCCAGCAGCTTAGCCAGGGCGGGCGGGGAGCTGTTTTTT. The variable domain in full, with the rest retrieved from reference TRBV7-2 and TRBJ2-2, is GAGVSQSPSNKVTEKGKDVELRCDPISGHTALYWYRQSLGQGLEFLIYFQGNSAPDKSGLPSDRFSAERTGGSVSTLTIQRTQQEDSAVYLCASSLARAGGELFFGEGSRLTVL.

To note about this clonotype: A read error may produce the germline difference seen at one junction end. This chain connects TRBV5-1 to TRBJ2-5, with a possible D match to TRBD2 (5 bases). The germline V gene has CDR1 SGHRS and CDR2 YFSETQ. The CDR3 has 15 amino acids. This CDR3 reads CASSPGWDGEETQYF. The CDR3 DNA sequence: TGCGCCAGCAGCCCGGGATGGGATGGAGAAGAGACTCAGTACTTC. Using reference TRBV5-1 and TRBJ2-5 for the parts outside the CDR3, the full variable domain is KAGVTQTPRYLIKTRGQQVTLSCSPISGHRSVSWYQQTPGQGLQFLFEYFSETQRNKGNFPGRFSGRQFSNSRSEMNVSTLELGDSALYLCASSPGWDGEETQYFGPGTRLLVL.

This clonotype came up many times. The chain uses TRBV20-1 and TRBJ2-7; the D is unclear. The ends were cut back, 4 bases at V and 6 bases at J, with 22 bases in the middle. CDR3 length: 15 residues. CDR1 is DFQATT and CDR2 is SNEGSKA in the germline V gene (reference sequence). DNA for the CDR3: TGCAGTGCTAATAGTCTGCTTAGTCCCTGGGGCGAGCAGTACTTC. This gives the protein CSANSLLSPWGEQYF.

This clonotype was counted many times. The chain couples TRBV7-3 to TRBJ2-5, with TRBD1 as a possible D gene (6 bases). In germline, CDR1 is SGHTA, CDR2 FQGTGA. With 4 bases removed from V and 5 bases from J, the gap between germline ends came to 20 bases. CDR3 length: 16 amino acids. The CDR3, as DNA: TGTGCCAGCAGCTCACACACAGGGATGGTGTCGGAGACCCAGTACTTC. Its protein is CASSSHTGMVSETQYF. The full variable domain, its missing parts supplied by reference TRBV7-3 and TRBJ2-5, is GAGVSQTPSNKVTEKGKYVELRCDPISGHTALYWYRQSLGQGPEFLIYFQGTGAADDSGLPNDRFFAVRPEGSVSTLKIQRTERGDSAVYLCASSSHTGMVSETQYFGPGTRLLVL.

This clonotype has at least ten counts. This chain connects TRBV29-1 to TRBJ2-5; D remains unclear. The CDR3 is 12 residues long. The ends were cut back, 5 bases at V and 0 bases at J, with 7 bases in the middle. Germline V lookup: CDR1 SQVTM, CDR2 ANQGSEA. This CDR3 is CSVSYYQETQYF. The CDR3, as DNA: TGCAGCGTTTCGTATTACCAAGAGACCCAGTACTTC.

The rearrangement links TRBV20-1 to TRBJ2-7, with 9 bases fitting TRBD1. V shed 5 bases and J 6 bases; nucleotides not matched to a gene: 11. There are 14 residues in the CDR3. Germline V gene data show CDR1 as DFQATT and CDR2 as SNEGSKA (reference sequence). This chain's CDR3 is CSAPPGQGRSEQYF. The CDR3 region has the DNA TGCAGTGCTCCACCGGGACAGGGTCGATCCGAGCAGTACTTC.

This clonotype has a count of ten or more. The CDR3 DNA sequence: TGCAGTGCTCGTGGACAGGGGCCATATGGCTACACCTTC. Translation gives CSARGQGPYGYTF. This chain joins TRBV20-1 and TRBJ1-2; TRBD1 matches at 9 bases. Unmatched junction bases numbered 6, after V lost 5 bases and J lost 5 bases. Germline lookup yields CDR1 DFQATT and CDR2 SNEGSKA (reference sequence). The CDR3 is 13 amino acids.